This TCR beta chain was identified in a study of beta chain features in type 1 diabetes. Reverse transcribing all isolated RNA meant expressed TCRB transcripts were sequenced. Sequenced by immunoSEQ multiplex PCR; TCRdb stores in-frame clones only, minus some. The sample contains some 200,000 clones, about 11% of which appear only once. Comment on this clone: Antigen: not known.

Findings and caveats of the study: Patients with type 1 diabetes carried fewer insertions and had more deletions at their VDJ junctions.

The CDR3 extends over 14 amino acids. V was trimmed by 6 bases and J by 4 bases, leaving 12 bases between them. The germline CDR1 and CDR2 sequences are SNHLY and FYNNEI. CD4+ naive, central memory, regulatory and stem cell-like memory cells were sorted via CD45RO/CCR7/CD25/CD127/CD95/CD27. Each sorted population was over 98% pure. The sequence was collected from a man in his late teens or twenties in good health. This chain connects TRBV2 to TRBJ1-4; D possibly corresponds to TRBD1 (5 bases). Sequencing was performed on central memory CD4+ T cells from blood. Here the CDR3 DNA reads TGTGCCAGCAGAGTACAGGAGGGTAATGAAAAACTGTTTTTT. As protein: CASRVQEGNEKLFF.